This T cell receptor beta chain appears in the sequencing data of a study of shared clonotypes between healthy human individuals. Naive-designated CD8 cells lacked CD45RO, were positively enriched for CCR7, and omitted terminally differentiated effector memory CD45RA+ cells. Adult donors, all healthy and HIV-negative, had no recent acute infections or vaccinations. Profiled with immunoSEQ multiplex PCR; TCRdb holds only in-frame clones, not every one. Among over 800,000 clones, almost 95% were seen once, and the ten largest hold less than 25%. Germline assignment: CDR1 MNHEY and CDR2 SVGAGI. V gave up 8 bases and J gave up 5 bases; unmatched junction bases: 4. The CDR3 loop spans 13 amino acids.

This receptor was obtained from a man aged 25 to 40 in good health. Sequencing used naive CD8+ T cells sorted from blood. The J gene is TRBJ1-5, the V gene TRBV6-5, with 9 bases matching TRBD1. The CDR3 loop reads CASGQGWYQPQHF. The CDR3 DNA reads TGTGCCAGCGGACAGGGGTGGTATCAGCCCCAGCATTTT.